This T cell receptor beta chain was recovered during a study of blood T cell repertoires in COVID-19. About the research overall: From the United States, Italy and Spain came samples of acute and convalescent COVID-19.

There are 20 residues in the CDR3. J was trimmed by 2 bases and V by 3 bases; bases with no gene match: 12. Germline V gene lookup returns CDR1 LGHDT and CDR2 YNNKEL (reference sequence). Sequenced by immunoSEQ multiplex PCR; TCRdb stores in-frame clones only, minus some. The sample lists around 56,000 clones, 80% to 90% occurring once. This clonotype was sampled from a man in his 60s with active or convalescent COVID-19. The sample taken for sequencing was peripheral blood. V gene TRBV3-1 (or the pseudogene TRBV3-2) combines with J gene TRBJ2-1; TRBD2 matches 14 bases. DNA of the CDR3: TGTGCCAGCAGCCAGATGGGGGGACTAGCGGGAGCCTGGACCTACAATGAGCAGTTCTTC. Its translation is CASSQMGGLAGAWTYNEQFF.